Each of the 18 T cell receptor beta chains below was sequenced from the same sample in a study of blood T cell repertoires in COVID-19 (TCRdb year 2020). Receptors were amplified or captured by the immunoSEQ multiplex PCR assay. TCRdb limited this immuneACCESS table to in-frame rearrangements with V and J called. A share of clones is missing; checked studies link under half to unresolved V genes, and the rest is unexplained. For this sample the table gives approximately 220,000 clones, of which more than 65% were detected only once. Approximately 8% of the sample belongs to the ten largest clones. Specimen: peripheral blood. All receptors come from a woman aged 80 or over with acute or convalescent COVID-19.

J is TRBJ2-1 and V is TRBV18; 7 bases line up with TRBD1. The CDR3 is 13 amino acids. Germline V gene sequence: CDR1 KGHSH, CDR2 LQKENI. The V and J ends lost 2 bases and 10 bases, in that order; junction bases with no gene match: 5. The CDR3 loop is CASSPAQGFEQFF. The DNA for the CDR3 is TGTGCCAGCTCACCAGCACAGGGGTTCGAGCAGTTCTTC.

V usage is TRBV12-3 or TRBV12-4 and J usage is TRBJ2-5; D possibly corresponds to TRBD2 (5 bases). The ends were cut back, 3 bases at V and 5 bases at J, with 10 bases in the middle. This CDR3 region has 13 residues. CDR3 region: CASSFGLGETQYF. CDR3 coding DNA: TGTGCCAGCAGTTTCGGACTGGGGGAGACCCAGTACTTC.

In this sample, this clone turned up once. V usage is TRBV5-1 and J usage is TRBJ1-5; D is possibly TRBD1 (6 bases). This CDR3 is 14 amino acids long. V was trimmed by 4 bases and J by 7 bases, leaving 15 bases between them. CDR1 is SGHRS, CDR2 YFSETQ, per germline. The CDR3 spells CASSQDSTGQPQHF. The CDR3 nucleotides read TGCGCCAGCAGCCAGGACAGTACGGGGCAGCCCCAGCATTTT.

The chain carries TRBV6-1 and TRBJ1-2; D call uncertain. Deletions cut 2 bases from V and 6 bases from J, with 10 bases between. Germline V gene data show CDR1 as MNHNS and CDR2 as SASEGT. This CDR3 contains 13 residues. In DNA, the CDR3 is TGTGCCAGCAGTGAAACTAACCGGGATGGCTACACCTTC. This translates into CASSETNRDGYTF.

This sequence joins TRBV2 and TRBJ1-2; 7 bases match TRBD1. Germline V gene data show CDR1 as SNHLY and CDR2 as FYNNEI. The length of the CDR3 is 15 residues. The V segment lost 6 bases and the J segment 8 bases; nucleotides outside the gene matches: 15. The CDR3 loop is CASSVEPGQRRGYTF. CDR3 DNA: TGTGCCAGCAGCGTAGAACCGGGACAGAGAAGGGGCTACACCTTC.

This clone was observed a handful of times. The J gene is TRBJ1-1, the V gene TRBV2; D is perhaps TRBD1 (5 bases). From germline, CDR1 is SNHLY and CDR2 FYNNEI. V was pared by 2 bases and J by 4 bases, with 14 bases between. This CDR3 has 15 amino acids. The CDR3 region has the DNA TGTGCCAGCAGTGAACTCCGGGGGGGTGGCACTGAAGCTTTCTTT. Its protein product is CASSELRGGGTEAFF.

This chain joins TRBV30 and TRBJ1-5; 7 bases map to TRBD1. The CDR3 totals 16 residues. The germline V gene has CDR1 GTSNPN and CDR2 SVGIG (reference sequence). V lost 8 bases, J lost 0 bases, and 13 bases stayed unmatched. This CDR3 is CAGSCGTAYSNQPQHF. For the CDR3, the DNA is TGTGCCGGGTCCTGTGGGACAGCTTATAGCAATCAGCCCCAGCATTTT.

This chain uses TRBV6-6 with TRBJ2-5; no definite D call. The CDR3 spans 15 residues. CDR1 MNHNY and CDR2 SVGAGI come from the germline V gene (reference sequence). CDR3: CASETGSKIQETQYF. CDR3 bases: TGTGCTTCGGAGACCGGGTCAAAAATACAAGAGACCCAGTACTTC.

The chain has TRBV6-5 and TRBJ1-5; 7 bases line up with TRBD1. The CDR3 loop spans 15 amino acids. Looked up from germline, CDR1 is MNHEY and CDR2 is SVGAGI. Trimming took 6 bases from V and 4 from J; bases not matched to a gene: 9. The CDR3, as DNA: TGTGCCAGCAGGGTAAAAGGGACAGCGAATCAGCCCCAGCATTTT. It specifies CASRVKGTANQPQHF.

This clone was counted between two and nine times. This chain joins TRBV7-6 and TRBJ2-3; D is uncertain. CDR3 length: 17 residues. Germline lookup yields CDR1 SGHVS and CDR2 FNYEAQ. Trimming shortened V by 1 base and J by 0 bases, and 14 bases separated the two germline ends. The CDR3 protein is CASSLGRRSASTDTQYF. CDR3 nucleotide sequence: TGTGCCAGCAGCTTAGGTCGCAGGTCGGCTAGCACAGATACGCAGTATTTT.

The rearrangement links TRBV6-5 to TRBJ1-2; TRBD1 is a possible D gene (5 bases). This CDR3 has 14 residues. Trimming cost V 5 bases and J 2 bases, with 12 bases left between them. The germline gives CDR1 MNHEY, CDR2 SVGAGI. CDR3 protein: CASSRDSENYGYTF. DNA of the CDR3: TGTGCCAGCAGTCGCGACAGCGAGAACTATGGCTACACCTTC.

CDR3 nucleotide sequence: TGTGCCAGCAGCTCGGGGGGCCGGGAGACCCAGTACTTC. It is translated as CASSSGGRETQYF. J is TRBJ2-5 and V is TRBV7-2, with a weak D call TRBD2 (7 bases). The CDR3 runs 13 residues. The germline V gene has CDR1 SGHTA and CDR2 FQGNSA. V was pared by 4 bases and J by 5 bases, with 11 bases between.

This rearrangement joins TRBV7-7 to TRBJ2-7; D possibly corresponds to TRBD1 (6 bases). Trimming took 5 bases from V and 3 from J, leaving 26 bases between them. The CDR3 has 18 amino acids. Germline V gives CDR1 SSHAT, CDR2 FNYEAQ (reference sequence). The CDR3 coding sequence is TGTGCCAGCAGCCCCACCAGGGGTTCTAACCTCGGGAACTACGAGCAGTACTTC. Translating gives CASSPTRGSNLGNYEQYF. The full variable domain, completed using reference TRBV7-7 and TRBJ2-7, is GAGVSQSPRYKVTKRGQDVTLRCDPISSHATLYWYQQALGQGPEFLTYFNYEAQPDKSGLPSDRFSAERPEGSISTLTIQRTEQRDSAMYRCASSPTRGSNLGNYEQYFGPGTRLTVT.

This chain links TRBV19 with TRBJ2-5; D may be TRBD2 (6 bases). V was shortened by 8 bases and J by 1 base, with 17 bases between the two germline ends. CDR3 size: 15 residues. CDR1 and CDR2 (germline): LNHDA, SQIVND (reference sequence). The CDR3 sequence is CASGGVGLSQETQYF. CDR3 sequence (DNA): TGTGCCAGTGGAGGGGTGGGACTCAGCCAAGAGACCCAGTACTTC.

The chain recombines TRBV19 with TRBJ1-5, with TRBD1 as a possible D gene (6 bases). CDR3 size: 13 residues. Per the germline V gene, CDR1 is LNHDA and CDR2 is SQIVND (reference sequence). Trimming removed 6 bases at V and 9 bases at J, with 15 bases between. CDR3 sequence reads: CASRQQGNGPQHF. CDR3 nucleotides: TGTGCCAGTAGGCAACAGGGAAATGGGCCCCAGCATTTT.

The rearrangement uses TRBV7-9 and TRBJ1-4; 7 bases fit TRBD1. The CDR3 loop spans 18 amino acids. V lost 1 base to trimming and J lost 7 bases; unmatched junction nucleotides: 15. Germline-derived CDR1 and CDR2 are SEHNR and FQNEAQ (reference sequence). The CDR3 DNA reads TGTGCCAGCAGCTTAGAGGGTGCGACAGGGAACCGGGTTGAAAAACTGTTTTTT. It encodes CASSLEGATGNRVEKLFF.

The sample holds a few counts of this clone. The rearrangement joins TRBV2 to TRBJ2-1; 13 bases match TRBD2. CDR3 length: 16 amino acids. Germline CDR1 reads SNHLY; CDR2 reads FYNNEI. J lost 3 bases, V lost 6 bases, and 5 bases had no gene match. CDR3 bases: TGTGCCAGCAGAGGTAGACTAGCGGGGGGCTACAATGAGCAGTTCTTC. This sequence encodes CASRGRLAGGYNEQFF. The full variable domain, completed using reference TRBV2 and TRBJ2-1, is EPEVTQTPSHQVTQMGQEVILRCVPISNHLYFYWYRQILGQKVEFLVSFYNNEISEKSEIFDDQFSVERPDGSNFTLKIRSTKLEDSAMYFCASRGRLAGGYNEQFFGPGTRLTVL.

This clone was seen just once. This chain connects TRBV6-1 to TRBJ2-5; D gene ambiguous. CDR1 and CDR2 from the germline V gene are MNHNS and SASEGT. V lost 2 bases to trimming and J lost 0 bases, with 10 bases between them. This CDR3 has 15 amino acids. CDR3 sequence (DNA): TGTGCCAGCAGTGAATTCCCCAGGAACCAAGAGACCCAGTACTTC. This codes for CASSEFPRNQETQYF.